This T cell receptor (beta chain) comes out of a study of cytomegalovirus exposure and HLA in healthy donors. The study, taken as a whole, reports: It has been reported that TCR beta sequences accurately predicted the HLA-A and HLA-B alleles of most subjects. In vitro experiments confirmed that a few CMV-associated chains were specific for CMV antigens. CMV serostatus was the sole immune exposure data available.

This clone has just a few counts. The antigen is unknown. CDR1 and CDR2 (germline): LNHDA, SQIVND (reference sequence). The CDR3 is made up of 16 amino acids. Trimming cost V 5 bases and J 4 bases; bases outside gene matches: 6. The study ran its PCR with 60 Vbeta and 13 Jbeta primers. Sequencing was performed with immunoSEQ multiplex PCR; in TCRdb, only in-frame clones are kept and a portion is missing. The sample contains about 110,000 clones, 15% of which appear only once. This rearrangement joins TRBV19 to TRBJ1-6; TRBD1 agrees at 9 bases. The sequence was obtained from a woman between 18 and 29 years old in good health and CMV-seronegative. Sequenced material: PBMCs. The CDR3 loop is CASSPSTGGYNSPLHF. In DNA form, the CDR3 reads TGTGCCAGTAGTCCATCGACAGGGGGATATAATTCACCCCTCCACTTT.